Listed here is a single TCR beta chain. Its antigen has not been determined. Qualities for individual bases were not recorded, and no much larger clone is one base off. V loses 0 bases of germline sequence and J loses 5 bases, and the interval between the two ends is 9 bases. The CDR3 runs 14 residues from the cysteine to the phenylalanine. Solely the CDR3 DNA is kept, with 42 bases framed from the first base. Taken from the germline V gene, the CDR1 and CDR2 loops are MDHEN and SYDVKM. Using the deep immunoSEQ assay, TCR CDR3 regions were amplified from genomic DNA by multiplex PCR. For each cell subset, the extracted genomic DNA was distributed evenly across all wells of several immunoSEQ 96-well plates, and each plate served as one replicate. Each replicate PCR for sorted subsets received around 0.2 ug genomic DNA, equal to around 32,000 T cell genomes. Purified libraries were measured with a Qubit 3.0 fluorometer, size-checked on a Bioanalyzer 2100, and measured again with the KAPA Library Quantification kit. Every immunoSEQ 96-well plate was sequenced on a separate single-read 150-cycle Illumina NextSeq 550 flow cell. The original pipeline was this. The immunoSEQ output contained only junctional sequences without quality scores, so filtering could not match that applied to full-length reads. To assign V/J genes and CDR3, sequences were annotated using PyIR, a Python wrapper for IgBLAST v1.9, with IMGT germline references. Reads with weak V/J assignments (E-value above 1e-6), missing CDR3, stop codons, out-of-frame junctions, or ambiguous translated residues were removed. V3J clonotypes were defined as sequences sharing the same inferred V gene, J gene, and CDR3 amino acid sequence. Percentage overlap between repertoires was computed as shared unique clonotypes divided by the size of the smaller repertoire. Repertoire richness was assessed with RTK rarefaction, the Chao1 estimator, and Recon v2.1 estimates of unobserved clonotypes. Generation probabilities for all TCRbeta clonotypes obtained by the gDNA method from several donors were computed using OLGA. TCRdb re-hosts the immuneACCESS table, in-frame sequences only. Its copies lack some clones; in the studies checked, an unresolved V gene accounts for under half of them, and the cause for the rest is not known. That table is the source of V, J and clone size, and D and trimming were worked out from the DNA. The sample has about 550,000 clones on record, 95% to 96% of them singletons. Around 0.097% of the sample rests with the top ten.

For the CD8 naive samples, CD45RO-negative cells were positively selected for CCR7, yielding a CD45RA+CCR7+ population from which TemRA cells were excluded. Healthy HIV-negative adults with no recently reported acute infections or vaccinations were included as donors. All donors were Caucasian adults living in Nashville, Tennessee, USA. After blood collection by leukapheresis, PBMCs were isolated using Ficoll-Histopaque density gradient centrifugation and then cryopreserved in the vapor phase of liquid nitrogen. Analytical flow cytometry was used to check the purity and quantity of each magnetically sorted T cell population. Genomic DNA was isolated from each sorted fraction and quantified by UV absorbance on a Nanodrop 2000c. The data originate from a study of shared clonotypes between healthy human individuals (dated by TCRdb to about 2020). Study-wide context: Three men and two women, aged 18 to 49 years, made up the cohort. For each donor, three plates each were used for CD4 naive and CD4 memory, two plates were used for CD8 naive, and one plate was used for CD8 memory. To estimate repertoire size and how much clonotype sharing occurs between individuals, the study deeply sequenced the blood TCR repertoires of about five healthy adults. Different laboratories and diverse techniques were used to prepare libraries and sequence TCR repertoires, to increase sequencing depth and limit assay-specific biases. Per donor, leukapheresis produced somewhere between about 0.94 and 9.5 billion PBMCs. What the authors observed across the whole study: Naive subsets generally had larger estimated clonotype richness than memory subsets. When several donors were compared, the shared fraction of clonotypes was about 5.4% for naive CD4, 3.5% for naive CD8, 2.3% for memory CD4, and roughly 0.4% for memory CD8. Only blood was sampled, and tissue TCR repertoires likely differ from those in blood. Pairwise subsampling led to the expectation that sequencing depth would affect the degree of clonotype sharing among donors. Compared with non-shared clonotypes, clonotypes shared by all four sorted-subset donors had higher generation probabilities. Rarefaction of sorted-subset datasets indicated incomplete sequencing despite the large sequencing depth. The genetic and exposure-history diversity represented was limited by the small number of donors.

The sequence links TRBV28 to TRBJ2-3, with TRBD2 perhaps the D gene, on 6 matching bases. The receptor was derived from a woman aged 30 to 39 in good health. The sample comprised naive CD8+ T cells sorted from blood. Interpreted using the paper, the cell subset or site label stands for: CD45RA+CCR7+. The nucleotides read TGTGCCAGCAGTTTATGGGGGGGAAAAGATACGCAGTATTTT. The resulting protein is CASSLWGGKDTQYF.